This T cell receptor (beta chain) was found in a study of blood T cell repertoires in COVID-19. Overall study: Both acute and convalescent COVID-19 samples were obtained from the United States, Italy and Spain.

Germline CDR1 and CDR2: LGHNT and FRNRAP. Germline trimming cut 4 bases from V and 5 bases from J; bases unmatched to any gene: 8. CDR3 length equals 15 residues. TCRdb's table, derived via immunoSEQ multiplex PCR, lists solely in-frame clones and lacks some. There are over 60,000 clones in the sample; roughly 88% occur only once, and under 0.65% lies in the top ten. Sample: peripheral blood. The sequence was obtained from a man in his fifties or sixties with COVID-19, enrolled during active disease. The V and J genes are TRBV12-5 and TRBJ2-1, with 7 bases identical to TRBD2. CDR3 loop: CASGSVWGGNNEQFF. CDR3 sequence (DNA): TGTGCTAGTGGTTCCGTGTGGGGGGGGAACAATGAGCAGTTCTTC.